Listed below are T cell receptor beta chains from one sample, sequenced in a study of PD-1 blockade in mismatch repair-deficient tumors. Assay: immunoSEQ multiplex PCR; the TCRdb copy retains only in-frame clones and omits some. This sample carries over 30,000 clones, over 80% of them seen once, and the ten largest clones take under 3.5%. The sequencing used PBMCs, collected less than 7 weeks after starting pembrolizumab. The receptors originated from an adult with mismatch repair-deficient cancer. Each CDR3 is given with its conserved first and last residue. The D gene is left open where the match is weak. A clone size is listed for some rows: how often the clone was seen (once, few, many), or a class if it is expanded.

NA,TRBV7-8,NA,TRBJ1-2,CASSPYKAGGAGGYTF,TGTGCCAGCAGCCCTTACAAAGCGGGGGGCGCCGGGGGCTACACCTTC
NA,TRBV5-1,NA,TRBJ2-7,CASSLVAAYYEQYF,TGCGCCAGCAGCTTGGTAGCGGCTTATTACGAGCAGTACTTC
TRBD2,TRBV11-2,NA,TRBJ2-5,CASSLGGTSGYSETQYF,TGTGCCAGCAGCTTAGGGGGGACTAGCGGGTACTCGGAGACCCAGTACTTC
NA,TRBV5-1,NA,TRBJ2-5,CASSFQAEQETQYF,TGCGCCAGCAGCTTCCAAGCGGAACAAGAGACCCAGTACTTC
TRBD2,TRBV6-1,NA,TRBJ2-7,CASTPGRGSYEQYF,TGTGCCAGCACCCCTGGGAGGGGCTCCTACGAGCAGTACTTC
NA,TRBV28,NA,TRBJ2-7,CASSFLRERTYEQYF,TGTGCCAGCAGTTTTTTACGGGAGAGAACCTACGAGCAGTACTTC
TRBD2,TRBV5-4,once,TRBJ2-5,CASSLAIAGQETQYF,TGTGCCAGCAGCTTGGCGATAGCGGGGCAAGAGACCCAGTACTTC
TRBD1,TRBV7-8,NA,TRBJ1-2,CASSAGQGYGYTF,TGTGCCAGCAGCGCGGGACAGGGGTATGGCTACACCTTC
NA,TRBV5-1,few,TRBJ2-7,CASSLGQYEQYF,TGCGCCAGCAGCTTGGGACAATACGAGCAGTACTTC
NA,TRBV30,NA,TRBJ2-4,CAWTGAGNIQYF,TGTGCCTGGACAGGGGCTGGAAACATTCAGTACTTC
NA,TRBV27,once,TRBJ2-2,CASSHTNTGELFF,TGTGCCAGCAGCCATACAAACACCGGGGAGCTGTTTTTT
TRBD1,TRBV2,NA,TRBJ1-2,CASNKQGGEYGYTF,TGTGCCAGCAATAAACAGGGGGGGGAATATGGCTACACCTTC
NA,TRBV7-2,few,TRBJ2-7,CASSPTSTRTGRYEQYF,TGTGCCAGCAGCCCAACCTCTACTAGGACGGGGAGGTACGAGCAGTACTTC
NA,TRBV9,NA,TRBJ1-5,CASSVGAFSNQPQHF,TGTGCCAGCAGCGTAGGGGCTTTTAGCAATCAGCCCCAGCATTTT
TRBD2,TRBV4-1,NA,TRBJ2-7,CASSQDRQRNLAGGPEQYF,TGCGCCAGCAGCCAAGATCGACAGCGGAACCTAGCGGGAGGACCCGAGCAGTACTTC
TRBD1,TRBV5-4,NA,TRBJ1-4,CASSPGQGREKLFF,TGTGCCAGCAGCCCGGGACAGGGTAGGGAAAAACTGTTTTTT
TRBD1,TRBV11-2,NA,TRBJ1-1,CASSETGKDTEAFF,TGTGCCAGCAGCGAGACAGGGAAGGACACTGAAGCTTTCTTT
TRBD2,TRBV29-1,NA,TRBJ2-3,CSVGSLAGSTDTQYF,TGCAGCGTTGGATCGCTAGCGGGGAGCACAGATACGCAGTATTTT
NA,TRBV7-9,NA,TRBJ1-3,CASSLPLRTLNLNTIYF,TGTGCCAGCAGCTTACCCCTGCGCACCTTAAACTTGAACACCATATATTTT
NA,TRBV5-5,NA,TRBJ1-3,CASSPRDQGGGNTIYF,TGTGCCAGCAGCCCCCGCGATCAGGGAGGTGGAAACACCATATATTTT
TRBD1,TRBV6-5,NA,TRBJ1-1,CASRNRGITEAFF,TGTGCCAGCAGGAACAGGGGGATCACTGAAGCTTTCTTT
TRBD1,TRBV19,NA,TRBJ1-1,CASSHPQGGRTEAFF,TGTGCCAGTAGTCACCCACAGGGGGGACGTACTGAAGCTTTCTTT
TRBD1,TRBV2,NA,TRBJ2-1,CASIPGTGDNEQFF,TGTGCCAGCATTCCCGGGACAGGGGACAATGAGCAGTTCTTC
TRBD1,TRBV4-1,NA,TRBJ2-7,CASSLGQGGYEQYF,TGCGCCAGCAGTCTGGGACAGGGGGGATACGAGCAGTACTTC
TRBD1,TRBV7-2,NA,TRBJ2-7,CASSLAGTGTYEQYF,TGTGCCAGCAGCTTAGCCGGGACAGGGACCTACGAGCAGTACTTC
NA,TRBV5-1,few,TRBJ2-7,CASRPSEYSYEQYF,TGCGCCAGCAGACCCTCCGAGTACTCCTACGAGCAGTACTTC
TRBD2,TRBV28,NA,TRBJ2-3,CASSFLPTSATTDTQYF,TGTGCCAGCAGTTTCCTCCCCACTAGCGCCACCACAGATACGCAGTATTTT
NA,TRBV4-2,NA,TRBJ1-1,CASSQETNRAADAEAFF,TGTGCCAGCAGCCAGGAGACGAACAGGGCTGCTGACGCTGAAGCTTTCTTT
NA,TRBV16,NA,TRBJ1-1,CASSQSAAMRNTEAFF,TGTGCCAGCAGCCAAAGTGCTGCCATGAGGAACACTGAAGCTTTCTTT
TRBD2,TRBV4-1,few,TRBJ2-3,CASSHAPAGSWRGSPDTQYF,TGCGCCAGCAGCCACGCCCCGGCAGGGTCGTGGCGGGGGTCCCCAGATACGCAGTATTTT
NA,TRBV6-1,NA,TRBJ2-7,CASSEGRAYYEQYF,TGTGCCAGCAGTGAAGGGCGGGCTTACTACGAGCAGTACTTC
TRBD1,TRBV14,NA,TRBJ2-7,CASRRTGTTDEQYF,TGTGCCAGCAGGAGGACAGGGACAACCGACGAGCAGTACTTC
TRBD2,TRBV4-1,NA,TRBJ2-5,CASSPRTGRLAGVQETQYF,TGCGCCAGCAGCCCCCGGACAGGCCGACTAGCGGGGGTTCAAGAGACCCAGTACTTC
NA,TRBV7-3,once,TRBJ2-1,CASSLLGSSSYNEQFF,TGTGCCAGCAGCCTTCTCGGGTCGAGCTCCTACAATGAGCAGTTCTTC
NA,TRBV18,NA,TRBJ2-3,CASSPIIAATDTQYF,TGTGCCAGCTCACCAATAATAGCGGCCACAGATACGCAGTATTTT
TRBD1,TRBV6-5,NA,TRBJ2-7,CASSYNRDSLGYEQYF,TGTGCCAGCAGTTACAACCGGGACAGCCTCGGCTACGAGCAGTACTTC
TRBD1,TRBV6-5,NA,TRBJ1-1,CASSSVQGAVTEAFF,TGTGCCAGCAGTTCCGTACAGGGGGCGGTCACTGAAGCTTTCTTT
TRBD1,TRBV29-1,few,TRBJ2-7,CSVEGQSYEQYF,TGCAGCGTTGAGGGACAGAGTTACGAGCAGTACTTC
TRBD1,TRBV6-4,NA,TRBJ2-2,CASSDGTGGTGELFF,TGTGCCAGCAGTGACGGGACAGGGGGCACCGGGGAGCTGTTTTTT
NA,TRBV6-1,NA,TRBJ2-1,CASSERSGGAYNEQFF,TGTGCCAGCAGTGAGAGGAGCGGAGGGGCCTACAATGAGCAGTTCTTC
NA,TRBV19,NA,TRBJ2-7,CASSWTSLGGEQYF,TGTGCCAGTAGTTGGACAAGCCTCGGGGGTGAGCAGTACTTC
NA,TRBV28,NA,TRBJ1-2,CASSLWGTPRQLGYTF,TGTGCCAGCAGTTTATGGGGGACTCCCCGCCAGCTAGGCTACACCTTC
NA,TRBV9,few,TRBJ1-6,CASSPTGGNAYNSPLHF,TGTGCCAGCAGCCCCACAGGAGGGAACGCCTATAATTCACCCCTCCACTTT
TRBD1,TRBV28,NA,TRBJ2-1,CASSRLDRAQNPLPFF,TGTGCCAGCAGCCGACTTGACAGGGCGCAAAACCCATTGCCGTTCTTC
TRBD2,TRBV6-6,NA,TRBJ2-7,CASSYASGGSYEQYF,TGTGCCAGCAGTTACGCTAGCGGCGGCTCCTACGAGCAGTACTTC
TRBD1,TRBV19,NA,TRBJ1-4,CASGTGINEKLFF,TGTGCCAGTGGGACAGGGATAAATGAAAAACTGTTTTTT
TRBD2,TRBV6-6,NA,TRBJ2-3,CASTLLAVPATDTQYF,TGTGCCAGCACCCTCCTAGCGGTACCTGCCACAGATACGCAGTATTTT
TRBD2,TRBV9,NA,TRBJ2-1,CASSVGGSISYNEQFF,TGTGCCAGCAGCGTAGGCGGGAGTATCTCCTACAATGAGCAGTTCTTC
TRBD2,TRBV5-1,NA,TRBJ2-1,CASGDTAGGDNEQFF,TGCGCCAGCGGAGACACGGCGGGAGGGGACAATGAGCAGTTCTTC
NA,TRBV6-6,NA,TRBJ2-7,CASRTSGNYEQYF,TGTGCCAGCAGGACTAGTGGTAACTACGAGCAGTACTTC
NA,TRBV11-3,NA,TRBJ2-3,CASSRGQKSTDTQYF,TGTGCCAGCAGCCGCGGACAGAAAAGCACAGATACGCAGTATTTT
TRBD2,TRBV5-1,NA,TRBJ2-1,CASSVTSGDYNEQFF,TGCGCCAGCAGCGTAACTAGCGGGGATTACAATGAGCAGTTCTTC
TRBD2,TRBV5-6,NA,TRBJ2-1,CASSLWGTSGINEQFF,TGTGCCAGCAGCTTGTGGGGGACTAGCGGGATCAATGAGCAGTTCTTC
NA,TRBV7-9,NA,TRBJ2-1,CASSPNEQFF,TGTGCCAGCAGCCCTAATGAGCAGTTCTTC